This TCR beta chain came from a study of graft-versus-host responses after intestinal transplantation. The overall study: Induction with anti-thymocyte globulin, then tacrolimus and steroids for roughly 3 years, was given to all recipients.

Generated by immunoSEQ multiplex PCR, the TCRdb table keeps only in-frame clones and is missing some. The sample shows about 120,000 clones, roughly 95% of them seen only once. The CDR3 length equals 11 residues, ends included. CDR1 and CDR2 (germline): LNHDA, SQIVND (reference sequence). Study-level results: Individuals who had graft-donor T cell macrochimerism had allografts that showed high graft-versus-host to host-versus-graft clonal ratios. GvH clones appeared in recipient marrow, some first in ileum or blood. After transplant, early declines in HvG clones were associated with peak levels of circulating GvH clones.

A word on this clone: The antigen is undetermined. The DNA is omitted, as the CDR3 cannot be located on it reliably, and the CDR3 follows TCRdb's listing.

The clonotype was recovered from a human donor who received an intestinal transplant. Specimen: unstimulated CD8+ T cells sorted from spleen or lymph node cells, collected before intestinal transplant. The gene calls are TRBV19 and TRBJ2-1. CDR3 residues: CASSSGTEQFF.